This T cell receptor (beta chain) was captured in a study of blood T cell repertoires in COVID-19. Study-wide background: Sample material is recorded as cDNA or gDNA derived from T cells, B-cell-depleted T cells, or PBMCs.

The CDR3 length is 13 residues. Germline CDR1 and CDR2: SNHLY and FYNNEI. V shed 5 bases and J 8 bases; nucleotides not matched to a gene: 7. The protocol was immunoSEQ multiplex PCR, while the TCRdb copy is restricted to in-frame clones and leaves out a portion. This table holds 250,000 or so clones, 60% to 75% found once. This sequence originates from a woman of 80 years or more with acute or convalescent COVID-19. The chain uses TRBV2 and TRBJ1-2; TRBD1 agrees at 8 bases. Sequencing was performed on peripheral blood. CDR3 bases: TGTGCCAGCAGTCCGGACAGGGTGGAAGGCTACACCTTC. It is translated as CASSPDRVEGYTF.